This T cell receptor beta chain originates from a study of blood T cell repertoires in COVID-19. This CDR3 contains 14 residues. In germline, CDR1 is GTSNPN, CDR2 SVGIG (reference sequence). With 0 bases removed from V and 5 bases from J, the gap between germline ends came to 13 bases. This clone was seen a handful of times. The authors' processing: Researchers report that nucleated cell counts were estimated from reference gene primer amplification. Assay used: immunoSEQ multiplex PCR; TCRdb lists only in-frame clones, some missing. The V and J calls and clone size were taken over from that table, and D and trimming were inferred from the DNA. Of roughly 260,000 clones listed, more than 65% are singletons.

Sequencing was carried out using peripheral blood. This chain uses TRBV30 with TRBJ1-2, with D possibly TRBD1 on 5 matching bases. This receptor was taken from a woman in her thirties or forties with active or convalescent COVID-19. The CDR3 bases are TGTGCCTGGAGTGTGATACAGGTTGGGTATGGCTACACCTTC. It specifies CAWSVIQVGYGYTF.